A selection of T cell receptor beta chains follows, all from one sample in a study of T cell responses to AZD1222 COVID-19 vaccine. Profiled with immunoSEQ multiplex PCR; TCRdb holds only in-frame clones, not every one. This sample has 150,000 to 200,000 clones, with approximately 94% found just once. The material sequenced was peripheral blood, taken 28 days after the second dose of the MenACWY control vaccine. These receptors were taken from an adult who received the MenACWY meningococcal vaccine as a control. Both conserved end residues are trimmed from each CDR3. Fields, in order: clone size, V gene, J gene, CDR3 protein. The size field is filled for only some rows; it gives once, few, many or a size class.

>-|TRBV19|TRBJ2-2
ASSLGLAGFTGELF
>-|TRBV4-1|TRBJ2-7
ASSQDPGLAGESPYEQY
>-|TRBV19|TRBJ1-5
ASSINPVETQH
>-|TRBV7-8|TRBJ1-1
ASSALGRGQAEAF
>-|TRBV19|TRBJ1-1
ASRRGEEANTEAF
>-|TRBV7-3|TRBJ1-2
ASSPDRNAGGYT
>-|TRBV4-2|TRBJ1-2
ASSQDETGGSYGYT
>once|TRBV10-1|TRBJ1-5
ASSEAGANQPQH
>-|TRBV6-5|TRBJ2-7
ASSIHRSSYEQY
>once|TRBV7-6|TRBJ2-3
VVGRSSTDTQY
>-|TRBV7-2|TRBJ2-5
ASSFMGGETQY
>-|TRBV21-1|TRBJ2-7
ASSKGDPGPTVQTSPGYEQY
>-|TRBV6-5|TRBJ1-1
ASSYGGMNTEAF
>-|TRBV4-1|TRBJ1-5
ASSQDPGTFSNQPQH
>-|TRBV12-3/TRBV12-4|TRBJ1-2
ASSLAIEGYT
>-|TRBV27|TRBJ2-1
ASSFRAPADEQF
>-|TRBV19|TRBJ2-7
ASSKRTSGSTPYEQY
>-|TRBV7-2|TRBJ2-7
ASSLDSGLALQY
>-|TRBV9|TRBJ1-2
ASSLDGGGANGYT
>-|TRBV30|TRBJ1-6
AWRSETLNSPLH
>-|TRBV7-9|TRBJ1-1
ASSSHRQGPNTEAF
>-|TRBV7-6|TRBJ2-1
ASSLDPEYNEQF
>-|TRBV7-9|TRBJ2-3
ASSTASPWASGGTDTQY
>-|TRBV11-3|TRBJ2-1
ASSWGTDLNDEQF
>once|TRBV5-4|TRBJ2-1
ASSLYASNEQF
>-|TRBV19|TRBJ2-7
ASTAGTGGFEQY
>-|TRBV12-5|TRBJ2-7
ASGWGTSGGEQY
>-|TRBV11-3|TRBJ2-7
ASSSGEEYEQY
>once|TRBV19|TRBJ1-2
ASSEQGVGGGYT
>-|TRBV14|TRBJ1-2
ASSQEWGPSYGYT
>-|TRBV5-4|TRBJ2-1
ASSAAGDRGSQF
>-|TRBV7-2|TRBJ2-5
ASSLVGETQY
>-|TRBV5-1|TRBJ2-5
ASSLGQGTQTQY
>-|TRBV6-6|TRBJ1-2
ASSYVGTGGNGYT
>-|TRBV5-1|TRBJ2-5
ASSQGTSGIGETQY
>-|TRBV3-1/TRBV3-2|TRBJ1-1
ASSLGQGNTEAF
>-|TRBV11-2|TRBJ2-1
ASSPRAASYNEQF
>-|TRBV7-3|TRBJ2-1
ASSLTGYNEQF
>-|TRBV3-1/TRBV3-2|TRBJ1-1
ASSQSDGSTEAF
>-|TRBV25-1|TRBJ1-2
ASSAPGINYGYT
>-|TRBV6-5|TRBJ2-3
ASRGTATDTQY
>-|TRBV11-2|TRBJ2-1
ASSLRLAGIYNEQF